The present TCR beta chain was sequenced within a study of T cells in localized non-small cell lung cancer. Notes on the study in general: Adjacent uninvolved lung tissue had the highest T cell clonality, exceeding tumor. In the blood, greater T cell density corresponded to longer overall survival. Since sequencing was restricted to only one region of the tumor, intratumor heterogeneity remains a possibility. Appearing in adjacent lung were a median roughly 60 of the top 100 tumor clones.

V gave up 0 bases and J gave up 3 bases; unmatched junction bases: 8. CDR3 length: 17 amino acids. The germline gives CDR1 MNHGY, CDR2 SAAAGT. Points on this clone: Its antigen is as yet unknown.

This table comes from immunoSEQ multiplex PCR, and its TCRdb copy is limited to in-frame clones, with some not included. The table has roughly 1,500 clones, around 25% seen once. The rearrangement uses TRBV6-8 and TRBJ2-7; TRBD1 aligns across 10 bases. The receptor comes from a male donor older than 55 with stage II squamous cell lung carcinoma. This sample comprised lung tumor tissue, obtained before any cancer treatment. As DNA, the CDR3 is TGTGCCAGCAGTTACTCCGCCGGGACAGGGGTGCGCTACGAGCAGTACTTC. As protein: CASSYSAGTGVRYEQYF.